A selection of T cell receptor beta chains follows, all from one sample in a study of CD8+ T cells in alopecia areata. The assay was immunoSEQ multiplex PCR, and TCRdb's table has in-frame clones only and misses some. Of about 120,000 clones listed, 53% are singletons. The source was CD4+ T cells sorted from blood, collected at week 4, from a patient treated with tofacitinib. These receptor sequences come from a human donor with alopecia areata. Each CDR3 is given with its conserved first and last residue. D genes are given only for firm matches.

>TRBV7-9|TRBJ2-7|TRBD1
CGSGGQGLGEQYF
>TRBV7-2|TRBJ2-5|TRBD2
CASSSPWTSGRQETQYF
>TRBV30|TRBJ2-5|.
CAWSSLAETQYF
>TRBV7-2|TRBJ1-1|.
CASSHQGTEAFF
>TRBV7-9|TRBJ2-2|.
CASSLVSVGELFF
>TRBV7-9|TRBJ1-2|.
CASSDVGSYTVHGYTF
>TRBV15|TRBJ1-5|.
CATSRDVAPQHF
>TRBV4-1|TRBJ2-2|TRBD2
CASSLILSGRAGNAGELFF
>TRBV4-1|TRBJ2-1|.
CASSQVALRREQFF
>TRBV11-2|TRBJ2-7|TRBD1
CASSSLDRDEQYF
>TRBV29-1|TRBJ2-1|.
CSVEGGSGYNEQFF
>TRBV6-5|TRBJ2-6|.
CASRADRGANVLTF
>TRBV4-1|TRBJ1-1|TRBD1
CASSQPRQGWRTEAFF
>TRBV30|TRBJ2-7|.
CAWSMEYEQYF
>TRBV29-1|TRBJ2-1|TRBD2
CSGSGLAGAGHEQFF
>TRBV29-1|TRBJ1-2|.
CSVGSRAYGYTF
>TRBV27|TRBJ2-1|.
CASSRRSWDNEQFF
>TRBV30|TRBJ2-7|.
CAWRRPHEQYF
>TRBV27|TRBJ2-1|TRBD1
CASTRGQGPYNEQFF
>TRBV5-1|TRBJ2-2|.
CASSLTSRGRTGELFF
>TRBV5-6|TRBJ1-1|.
CASSPPTAMNTEAFF
>TRBV25-1|TRBJ2-7|.
CASSEYGPEQYF
>TRBV29-1|TRBJ2-3|TRBD2
CSVESGRAGDTQYF
>TRBV29-1|TRBJ2-7|.
CSVGRDGYEQYF
>TRBV2|TRBJ1-5|.
CASSVKAFNQPQHF
>TRBV6-1|TRBJ1-1|TRBD1
CASSAIGTGGAEAFF
>TRBV13|TRBJ2-1|.
CASEQYNEQFF
>TRBV4-1|TRBJ2-7|TRBD2
CASSQPSGGSYEQYF
>TRBV29-1|TRBJ2-1|TRBD2
CSAPRLAGDKEQFF
>TRBV7-9|TRBJ1-4|TRBD1
CASSPQGGQGEKLFF
>TRBV13|TRBJ1-2|TRBD1
CASSADRDYGYTF
>TRBV29-1|TRBJ2-7|TRBD1
CSVLSRDRGSHSYEQYF
>TRBV19|TRBJ1-5|TRBD1
CASSQTGFQPQHF
>TRBV9|TRBJ1-1|TRBD1
CASSPGQGRPEAFF
>TRBV5-1|TRBJ1-1|.
CASSPGTLNTEAFF
>TRBV29-1|TRBJ2-1|TRBD2
CSVGLGVAGLQFF
>TRBV30|TRBJ1-5|.
CASSGGGNQPQHF
>TRBV7-8|TRBJ2-7|TRBD2
CASRPTGTSRHEQYF
>TRBV2|TRBJ1-2|.
CASSSGSDYGYTF
>TRBV30|TRBJ1-1|.
CAWSVQGLTEAFF
>TRBV5-6|TRBJ2-3|.
CTSSLGLRYQYF
>TRBV25-1|TRBJ2-2|.
CASSVWGQDTGELFF
>TRBV18|TRBJ1-2|TRBD1
CASSPDRAYGYTF
>TRBV5-1|TRBJ1-2|.
CASSLTADRRYGYTF
>TRBV5-1|TRBJ2-1|TRBD2
CASSPLLAGVNNEQFF
>TRBV10-3|TRBJ2-5|.
CAISEIAETQYF
>TRBV6-1|TRBJ2-7|.
CASSKGSTAYEQYF
>TRBV6-5|TRBJ1-1|.
CASKTPGAGEAFF
>TRBV7-9|TRBJ2-3|TRBD1
CASSRTDREQYF
>TRBV18|TRBJ1-5|.
CASSTGQHSNQPQHF
>TRBV5-1|TRBJ2-1|.
CASSLAAGSEQFF
>TRBV18|TRBJ1-1|TRBD1
CASSQGQYTEAFF
>TRBV30|TRBJ1-2|.
CAYIPGAYSYGYTF
>TRBV25-1|TRBJ1-1|.
CASSDTGTGDTEAFF
>TRBV29-1|TRBJ2-6|.
CSVVVSGANVLTF